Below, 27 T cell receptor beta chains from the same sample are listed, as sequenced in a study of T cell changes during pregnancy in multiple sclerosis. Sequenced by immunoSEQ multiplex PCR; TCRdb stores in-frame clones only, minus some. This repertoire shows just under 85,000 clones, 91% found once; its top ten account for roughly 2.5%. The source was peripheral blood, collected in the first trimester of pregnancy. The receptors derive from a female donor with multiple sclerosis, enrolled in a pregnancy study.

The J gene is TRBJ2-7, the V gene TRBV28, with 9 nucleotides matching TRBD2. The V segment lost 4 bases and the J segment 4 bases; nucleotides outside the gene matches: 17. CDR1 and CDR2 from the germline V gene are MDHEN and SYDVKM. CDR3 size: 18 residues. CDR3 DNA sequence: TGTGCCAGCAGTTATTTACACCCGGGGGTAGCGGGAGCGTACGAGCAGTACTTC. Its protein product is CASSYLHPGVAGAYEQYF. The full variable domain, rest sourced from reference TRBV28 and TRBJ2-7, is DVKVTQSSRYLVKRTGEKVFLECVQDMDHENMFWYRQDPGLGLRLIYFSYDVKMKEKGDIPEGYSVSREKKERFSLILESASTNQTSMYLCASSYLHPGVAGAYEQYFGPGTRLTVT.

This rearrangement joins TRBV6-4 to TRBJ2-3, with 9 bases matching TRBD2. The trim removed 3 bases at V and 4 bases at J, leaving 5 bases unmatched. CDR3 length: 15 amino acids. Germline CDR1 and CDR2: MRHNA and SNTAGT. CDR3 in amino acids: CASSERGGEADTQYF. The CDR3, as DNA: TGTGCCAGCAGTGAGCGCGGGGGGGAAGCAGATACGCAGTATTTT.

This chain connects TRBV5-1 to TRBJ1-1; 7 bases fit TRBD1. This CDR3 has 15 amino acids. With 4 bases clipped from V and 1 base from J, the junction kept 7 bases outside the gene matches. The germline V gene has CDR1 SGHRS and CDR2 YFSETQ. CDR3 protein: CASSGYRGGNTEAFF. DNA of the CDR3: TGCGCCAGCAGCGGATACAGGGGAGGGAACACTGAAGCTTTCTTT.

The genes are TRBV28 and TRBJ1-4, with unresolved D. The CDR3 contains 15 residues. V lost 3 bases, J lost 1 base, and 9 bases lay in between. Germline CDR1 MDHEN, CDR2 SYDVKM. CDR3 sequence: CASSFLLGTNEKLFF. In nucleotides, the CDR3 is TGTGCCAGCAGTTTCCTACTCGGAACTAATGAAAAACTGTTTTTT.

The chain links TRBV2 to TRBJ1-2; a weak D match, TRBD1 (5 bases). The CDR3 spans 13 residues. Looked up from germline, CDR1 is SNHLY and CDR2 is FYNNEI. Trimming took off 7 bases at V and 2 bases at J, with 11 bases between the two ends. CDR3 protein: CASMPGGNYGYTF. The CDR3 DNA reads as TGTGCCAGCATGCCCGGGGGGAACTATGGCTACACCTTC.

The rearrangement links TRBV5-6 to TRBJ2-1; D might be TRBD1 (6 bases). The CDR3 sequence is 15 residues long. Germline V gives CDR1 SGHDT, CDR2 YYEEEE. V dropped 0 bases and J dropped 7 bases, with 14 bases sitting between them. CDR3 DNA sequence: TGTGCCAGCAGCTTGGGTGGGGGCAGTCAGAATGAGCAGTTCTTC. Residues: CASSLGGGSQNEQFF.

The CDR3 DNA reads TGCGCCAGCAGCTGGGGGGGTGTCACTGAAGCTTTCTTT. Protein: CASSWGGVTEAFF. The V call is TRBV5-1, the J call TRBJ1-1; maybe TRBD1 (5 bases). CDR3 size: 13 residues. V dropped 3 bases and J dropped 4 bases, with 10 bases sitting between them. The germline V gene encodes CDR1 SGHRS and CDR2 YFSETQ. Full variable domain (remainder filled in from reference TRBV5-1 and TRBJ1-1): KAGVTQTPRYLIKTRGQQVTLSCSPISGHRSVSWYQQTPGQGLQFLFEYFSETQRNKGNFPGRFSGRQFSNSRSEMNVSTLELGDSALYLCASSWGGVTEAFFGQGTRLTVV.

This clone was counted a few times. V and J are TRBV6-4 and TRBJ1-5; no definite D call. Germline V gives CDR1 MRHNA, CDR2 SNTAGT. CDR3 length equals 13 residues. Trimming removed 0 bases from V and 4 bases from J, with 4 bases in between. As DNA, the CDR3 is TGTGCCAGCAGTGACTCCCCAAATCAGCCCCAGCATTTT. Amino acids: CASSDSPNQPQHF.

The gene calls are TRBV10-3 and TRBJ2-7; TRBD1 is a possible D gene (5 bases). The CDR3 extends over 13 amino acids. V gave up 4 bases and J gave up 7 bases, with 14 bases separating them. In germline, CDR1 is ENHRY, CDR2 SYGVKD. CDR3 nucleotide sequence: TGTGCCATCAGTGGCGGACAAGGTGGGGAGCAGTACTTC. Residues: CAISGGQGGEQYF.

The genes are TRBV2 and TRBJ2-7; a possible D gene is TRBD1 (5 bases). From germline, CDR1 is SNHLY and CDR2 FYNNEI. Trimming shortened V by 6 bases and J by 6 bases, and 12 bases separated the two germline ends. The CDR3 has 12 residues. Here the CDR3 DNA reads TGTGCCAGCAGAGCTGAAGGGGCCGAGCAGTACTTC. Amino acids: CASRAEGAEQYF.

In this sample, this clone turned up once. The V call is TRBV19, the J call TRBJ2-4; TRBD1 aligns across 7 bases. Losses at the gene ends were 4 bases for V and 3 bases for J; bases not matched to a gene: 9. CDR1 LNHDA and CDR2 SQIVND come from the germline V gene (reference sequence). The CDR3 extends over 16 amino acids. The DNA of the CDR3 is TGTGCCAGTAGTACCGGGACAGCGAATGACAAAAACATTCAGTACTTC. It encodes CASSTGTANDKNIQYF.

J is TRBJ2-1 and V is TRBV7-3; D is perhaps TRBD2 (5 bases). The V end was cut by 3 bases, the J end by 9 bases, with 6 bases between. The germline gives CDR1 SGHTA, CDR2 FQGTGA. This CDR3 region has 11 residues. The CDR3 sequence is CASSFGSEQFF. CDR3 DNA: TGTGCCAGCAGCTTTGGGAGTGAGCAGTTCTTC. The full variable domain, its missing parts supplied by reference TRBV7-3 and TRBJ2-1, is GAGVSQTPSNKVTEKGKYVELRCDPISGHTALYWYRQSLGQGPEFLIYFQGTGAADDSGLPNDRFFAVRPEGSVSTLKIQRTERGDSAVYLCASSFGSEQFFGPGTRLTVL.

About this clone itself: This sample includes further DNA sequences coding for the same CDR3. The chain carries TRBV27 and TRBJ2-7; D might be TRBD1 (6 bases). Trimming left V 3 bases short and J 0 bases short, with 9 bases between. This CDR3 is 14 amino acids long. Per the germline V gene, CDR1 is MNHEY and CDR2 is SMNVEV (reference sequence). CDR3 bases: TGTGCCAGCAGTTTGGCAGGGGACTCCTACGAGCAGTACTTC. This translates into CASSLAGDSYEQYF.

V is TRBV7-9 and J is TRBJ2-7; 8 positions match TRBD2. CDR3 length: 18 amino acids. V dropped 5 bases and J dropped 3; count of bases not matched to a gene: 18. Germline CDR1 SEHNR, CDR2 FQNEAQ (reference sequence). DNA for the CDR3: TGTGCCAGCAGCCCTCTTCCCAGTACCGGGACTAGTCACTACGAGCAGTACTTC. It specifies CASSPLPSTGTSHYEQYF.

The CDR3 spells CASSPGLAGGHGEQYF. Written as DNA, the CDR3 is TGTGCCAGCAGCCCCGGACTAGCGGGAGGGCATGGCGAGCAGTACTTC. The chain couples TRBV9 to TRBJ2-7, with TRBD2 matching over 15 bases. The CDR3 has 16 amino acids. Germline CDR1 and CDR2: SGDLS and YYNGEE. V dropped 4 bases and J dropped 6; count of bases not matched to a gene: 8.

The CDR3 bases are TGTGCCAGTATCGAGGTAGGGGTCCACACCTTC. Translated: CASIEVGVHTF. The J gene is TRBJ1-2, the V gene TRBV19, with D possibly matching TRBD1 (5 bases). The germline V gene has CDR1 LNHDA and CDR2 SQIVND (reference sequence). V shed 7 bases and J shed 12 bases, with 15 bases lying between them. This CDR3 is 11 amino acids long.

DNA of the CDR3: TGCGCCAGCAGCCAAGTCGGGGGGCCCTCCTACAATGAGCAGTTCTTC. This encodes CASSQVGGPSYNEQFF. The chain uses TRBV4-1 and TRBJ2-1, with TRBD2 as a possible D gene (7 bases). From germline, CDR1 is MGHRA and CDR2 YSYEKL. Trimming left V 1 base short and J 0 bases short, with 10 bases between. The CDR3 has 16 residues.

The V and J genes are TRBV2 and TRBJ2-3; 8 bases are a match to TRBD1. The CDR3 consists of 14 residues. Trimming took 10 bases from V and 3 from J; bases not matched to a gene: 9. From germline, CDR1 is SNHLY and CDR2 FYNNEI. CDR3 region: CATSWDRTTDTQYF. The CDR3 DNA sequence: TGTGCCACCAGCTGGGACAGGACTACAGATACGCAGTATTTT.

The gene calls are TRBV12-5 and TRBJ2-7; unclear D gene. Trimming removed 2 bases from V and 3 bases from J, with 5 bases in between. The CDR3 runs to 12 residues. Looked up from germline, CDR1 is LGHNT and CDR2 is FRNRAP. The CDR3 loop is CASGLSGYEQYF. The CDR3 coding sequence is TGTGCTAGTGGTTTGTCGGGCTACGAGCAGTACTTC.

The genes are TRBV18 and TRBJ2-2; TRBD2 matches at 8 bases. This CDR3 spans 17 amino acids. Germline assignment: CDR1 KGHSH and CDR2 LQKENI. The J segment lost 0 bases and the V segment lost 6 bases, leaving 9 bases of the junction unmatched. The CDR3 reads CASSIGAGGPNTGELFF. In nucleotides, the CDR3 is TGTGCCAGCTCCATAGGGGCGGGAGGACCGAACACCGGGGAGCTGTTTTTT.

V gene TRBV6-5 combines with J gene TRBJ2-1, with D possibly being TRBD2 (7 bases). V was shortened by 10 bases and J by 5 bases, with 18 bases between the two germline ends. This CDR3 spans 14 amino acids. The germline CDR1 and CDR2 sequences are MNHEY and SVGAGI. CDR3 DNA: TGTGCCACCGGAGGGGGAGGGTCCAACAATGAGCAGTTCTTC. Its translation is CATGGGGSNNEQFF.

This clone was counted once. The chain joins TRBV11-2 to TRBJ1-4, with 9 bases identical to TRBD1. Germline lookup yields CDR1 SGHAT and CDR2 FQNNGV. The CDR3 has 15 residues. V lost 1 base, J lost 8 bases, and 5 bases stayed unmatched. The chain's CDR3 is CASSLGDRDGEKLFF. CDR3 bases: TGTGCCAGCAGCTTAGGGGACAGGGATGGAGAAAAACTGTTTTTT.

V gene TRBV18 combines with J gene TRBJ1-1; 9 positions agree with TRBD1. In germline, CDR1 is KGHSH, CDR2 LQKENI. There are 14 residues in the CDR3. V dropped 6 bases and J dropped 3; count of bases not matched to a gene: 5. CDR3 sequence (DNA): TGTGCCAGCTCGCGCGGGACAGGGTACACTGAAGCTTTCTTT. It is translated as CASSRGTGYTEAFF.

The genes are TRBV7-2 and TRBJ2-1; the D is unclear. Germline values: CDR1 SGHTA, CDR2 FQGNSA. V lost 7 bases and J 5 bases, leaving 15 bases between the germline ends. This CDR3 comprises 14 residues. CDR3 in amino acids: CASTGSTNHNEQFF. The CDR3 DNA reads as TGTGCCAGCACCGGTTCCACGAATCACAATGAGCAGTTCTTC.

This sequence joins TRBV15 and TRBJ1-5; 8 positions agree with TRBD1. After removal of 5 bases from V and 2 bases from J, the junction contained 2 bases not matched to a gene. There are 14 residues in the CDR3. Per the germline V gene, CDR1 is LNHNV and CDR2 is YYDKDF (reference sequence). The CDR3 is CATSVTGGNQPQHF. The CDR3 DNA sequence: TGTGCCACCAGCGTGACAGGGGGCAATCAGCCCCAGCATTTT.

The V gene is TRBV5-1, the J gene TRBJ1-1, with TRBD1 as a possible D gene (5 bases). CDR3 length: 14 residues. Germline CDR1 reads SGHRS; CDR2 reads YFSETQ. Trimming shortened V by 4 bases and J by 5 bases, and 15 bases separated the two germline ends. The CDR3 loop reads CASSGQGVRTEAFF. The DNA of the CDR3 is TGCGCCAGCAGCGGACAAGGGGTTAGGACTGAAGCTTTCTTT.

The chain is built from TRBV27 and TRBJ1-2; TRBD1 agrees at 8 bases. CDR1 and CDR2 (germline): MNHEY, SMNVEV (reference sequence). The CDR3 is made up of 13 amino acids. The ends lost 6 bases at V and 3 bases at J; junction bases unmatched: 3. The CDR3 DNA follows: TGTGCCAGCAGCCCGGGACAGGACTATGGCTACACCTTC. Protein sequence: CASSPGQDYGYTF.